The next 29 T cell receptor beta chains were all read from a single sample in a study of identical twins. TCRdb re-called the 5' RACE reads with MiXCR, one entry per CDR3 protein. The table lists approximately 240,000 distinct CDR3 sequences, 11% to 15% of them singletons. The sequenced material came from memory (CD45RO+) T cells sorted from blood. These receptor sequences come from a woman aged 18-29 years in good health.

This sequence joins TRBV13 and TRBJ2-3; TRBD2 agrees at 16 bases. Trimming at V came to 4 bases and at J to 0 bases, leaving 16 bases not matched to a gene. Germline-derived CDR1 and CDR2 are PRHDT and FYEKMQ (reference sequence). This CDR3 spans 22 amino acids. Written as DNA, the CDR3 is TGTGCCAGCAGCTCTCGGGGACTAGCGGGGGGGCCTGGACCTTATAGCACAGATACGCAGTATTTT. Its protein is CASSSRGLAGGPGPYSTDTQYF. The whole variable domain, filled in from reference TRBV13 and TRBJ2-3, reads AAGVIQSPRHLIKEKRETATLKCYPIPRHDTVYWYQQGPGQDPQFLISFYEKMQSDKGSIPDRFSAQQFSDYHSELNMSSLELGDSALYFCASSSRGLAGGPGPYSTDTQYFGPGTRLTVL.

This clonotype was seen many times. The chain joins TRBV20-1 to TRBJ1-2; D remains ambiguous. Germline CDR1 reads DFQATT; CDR2 reads SNEGSKA (reference sequence). This CDR3 contains 12 residues. Trimming stripped 4 bases from V and 8 bases from J, with 14 bases between. In DNA, the CDR3 is TGCAGTGCTACCGGTGGTGCGATGGGCTACACCTTC. This translates into CSATGGAMGYTF.

This clonotype was seen just once. This chain connects TRBV7-9 to TRBJ2-7; D unclear. CDR1 SEHNR and CDR2 FQNEAQ come from the germline V gene (reference sequence). Trimming took 5 bases from V and 6 from J, leaving 20 bases between them. CDR3 length equals 15 residues. CDR3 bases: TGTGCCAGCAGCAGCCAGTCACGAGTAGGCGCCGAGCAGTACTTC. This gives the protein CASSSQSRVGAEQYF.

This clonotype was picked up many times. The chain links TRBV6-1 to TRBJ2-7; D possibly corresponds to TRBD1 (5 bases). The CDR3 consists of 15 residues. CDR1 and CDR2 (germline): MNHNS, SASEGT. Trimming stripped 0 bases from V and 0 bases from J, with 9 bases between. The CDR3 reads CASSEAGASSYEQYF. The CDR3 nucleotides read TGTGCCAGCAGTGAAGCAGGGGCTAGCTCCTACGAGCAGTACTTC.

The rearrangement joins TRBV5-4 to TRBJ2-3; 12 bases are shared with TRBD2. The germline gives CDR1 SGHNT, CDR2 YYREEE (reference sequence). The CDR3 contains 17 residues. V trimming: 0 bases; J trimming: 6 bases; junction bases outside the gene matches: 8. CDR3 in amino acids: CASSLAGLAGPRDTQYF. The CDR3, as DNA: TGTGCCAGCAGCTTGGCCGGACTAGCGGGGCCAAGGGATACGCAGTATTTT.

The table lists this clonotype with a few counts. This CDR3 is CASSPSSGGNEQFF. The DNA for the CDR3 is TGTGCCAGTAGTCCCTCCTCCGGGGGCAATGAGCAGTTCTTC. The V gene is TRBV19, the J gene TRBJ2-1; weak D call: TRBD2 (6 bases). V was clipped by 5 bases and J by 6 bases, with 14 bases between them. The germline V gene has CDR1 LNHDA and CDR2 SQIVND (reference sequence). This CDR3 has 14 residues.

In its sample, this clonotype was seen many times. The V gene is TRBV7-2, the J gene TRBJ2-1; the match to TRBD2 covers 15 bases. CDR3 length: 16 amino acids. J gave up 9 bases and V 5 bases, and 8 bases lay outside the gene matches. Germline-derived CDR1 and CDR2 are SGHTA and FQGNSA. The CDR3 is CASSTGLAGGPGEQFF. CDR3 sequence (DNA): TGTGCCAGCAGCACAGGACTAGCGGGAGGGCCGGGTGAGCAGTTCTTC.

This clonotype was found a few times. The V and J genes are TRBV3-1 and TRBJ2-1; D is possibly TRBD1 or TRBD2 (6 bases each). Germline V gives CDR1 LGHDT, CDR2 YNNKEL (reference sequence). The CDR3 runs 14 residues. V was trimmed by 3 bases and J by 3 bases, leaving 9 bases between them. The CDR3 here is CASSHEGGYNEQFF. CDR3 bases: TGTGCCAGCAGCCATGAGGGGGGCTACAATGAGCAGTTCTTC.

This chain links TRBV4-1 with TRBJ2-7; D is possibly TRBD1 (6 bases). CDR3 length equals 15 residues. Germline V gene lookup returns CDR1 MGHRA and CDR2 YSYEKL. V dropped 4 bases and J dropped 4 bases, with 17 bases sitting between them. Written as DNA, the CDR3 is TGCGCCAGCAGCCCAGAGCCCCGGACAGAATACGAGCAGTACTTC. Its protein is CASSPEPRTEYEQYF.

The sample holds a few counts of this clonotype. The V gene is TRBV7-8, the J gene TRBJ1-6, with D unclear. This CDR3 is 14 amino acids long. V gave up 3 bases and J gave up 8 bases, with 11 bases separating them. CDR1 is SGHVS and CDR2 is FQNEAQ in the germline V gene. The CDR3 sequence: CASSFTTVDSPLHF. The CDR3 DNA sequence: TGTGCCAGCAGCTTTACCACGGTGGATTCACCCCTCCACTTT.

This clonotype was seen a handful of times. The chain carries TRBV5-1 and TRBJ2-1, with TRBD2 as a possible D gene (6 bases). The V end was cut by 7 bases, the J end by 6 bases, with 20 bases between. Germline V gene data show CDR1 as SGHRS and CDR2 as YFSETQ. CDR3 length: 15 amino acids. CDR3 sequence: CASCINPGVVNEQFF. The CDR3, as DNA: TGCGCCAGCTGTATCAATCCGGGGGTCGTCAATGAGCAGTTCTTC.

This clonotype came up a few times. This chain uses TRBV25-1 with TRBJ1-2; 10 nucleotides align to TRBD1. The ends lost 4 bases at V and 5 bases at J; junction bases unmatched: 7. The CDR3 runs 15 residues. From germline, CDR1 is MGHDK and CDR2 SYGVNS. The CDR3 region has the DNA TGTGCCAGCAGTGGGTGGACAGGGGGATTATATGGCTACACCTTC. Its protein is CASSGWTGGLYGYTF.

This clonotype was observed a handful of times. The chain links TRBV6-5 to TRBJ2-1, with TRBD2 identical over 7 bases. The germline CDR1 and CDR2 sequences are MNHEY and SVGAGI. The CDR3 totals 19 residues. With V trimmed by 3 bases and J by 3 bases, 17 bases remained unmatched. CDR3 DNA sequence: TGTGCCAGCAGTTATTATCCATCGACTAGCCGGTCCAACTACAATGAGCAGTTCTTC. Protein: CASSYYPSTSRSNYNEQFF.

This clonotype has just a few counts. The genes are TRBV9 and TRBJ2-5; D is unclear. Germline assignment: CDR1 SGDLS and CDR2 YYNGEE. V lost 3 bases, J lost 1 base, and 4 bases lay in between. This CDR3 has 12 residues. The CDR3 is CASSGFQETQYF. CDR3 in DNA: TGTGCCAGCAGCGGGTTCCAAGAGACCCAGTACTTC.

The table lists this clonotype with a few counts. The CDR3 region is CSAGRASHPPAFF. CDR3 DNA sequence: TGCAGTGCCGGCCGGGCCAGTCACCCTCCGGCTTTCTTT. This chain uses TRBV20-1 with TRBJ1-1; D is uncertain. Germline V CDR1 and CDR2: DFQATT, SNEGSKA (reference sequence). The CDR3 has 13 amino acids. V was clipped by 6 bases and J by 11 bases, with 22 bases between them.

This clonotype came up many times. The chain employs TRBV9 and TRBJ2-3; a possible D gene is TRBD2 (5 bases). The germline CDR1 and CDR2 sequences are SGDLS and YYNGEE. Trimming pared 4 bases from V and 6 bases from J, leaving 21 bases between. The CDR3 has 16 residues. CDR3 loop: CASSPRGSRSADTQYF. The CDR3 nucleotides are TGTGCCAGCAGCCCCCGCGGGTCCAGGTCCGCCGATACGCAGTATTTT.

The chain employs TRBV20-1 and TRBJ1-2; weak D call: TRBD1 (5 bases). Trimming pared 5 bases from V and 4 bases from J, leaving 11 bases between. Germline V CDR1 and CDR2: DFQATT, SNEGSKA (reference sequence). The CDR3 covers 12 residues. CDR3 in amino acids: CSAGADRYGYTF. CDR3 sequence (DNA): TGCAGTGCTGGGGCGGACCGCTATGGCTACACCTTC.

The chain joins TRBV30 to TRBJ2-7; 8 nucleotides agree with TRBD2. Germline-derived CDR1 and CDR2 are GTSNPN and SVGIG (reference sequence). The junction had 12 bases not matched to a gene; V was cut back by 2 bases and J by 3 bases. The CDR3 has 16 amino acids. This CDR3 is CAWSPQGTRARYEQYF. The CDR3 coding sequence is TGTGCCTGGAGTCCCCAGGGGACTAGGGCTCGCTACGAGCAGTACTTC.

This chain uses TRBV6-6 with TRBJ2-1; D is unresolved. CDR3 length: 12 residues. Trimming shortened V by 2 bases and J by 8 bases, and 7 bases separated the two germline ends. Per the germline V gene, CDR1 is MNHNY and CDR2 is SVGAGI (reference sequence). As DNA, the CDR3 is TGTGCCAGCAGTTACATGACCGATGAGCAGTTCTTC. Translated: CASSYMTDEQFF.

This clonotype occurred a few times. The rearrangement joins TRBV2 to TRBJ2-5, with D possibly called TRBD1 or TRBD2 (5 bases each). The V end lost 9 bases, the J end lost 5 bases, and 13 bases lay between the germline ends. Germline V gene sequence: CDR1 SNHLY, CDR2 FYNNEI. The CDR3 runs 12 residues. CDR3 sequence (DNA): TGTGCCAGAGGGACCGCACCGGAGACCCAGTACTTC. Amino acid sequence: CARGTAPETQYF.

Only a few counts were recorded for this clonotype. This rearrangement joins TRBV12-3 or TRBV12-4 to TRBJ1-2; tentatively, D is TRBD1 (5 bases). V lost 6 bases and J 8 bases, leaving 13 bases between the germline ends. This CDR3 is built from 12 residues. CDR3: CASSKGVSGYTF. CDR3 in DNA: TGTGCCAGCAGCAAAGGGGTATCCGGCTACACCTTC.

The chain carries TRBV7-9 and TRBJ1-1; 7 positions agree with TRBD1. Germline CDR1 and CDR2: SEHNR and FQNEAQ (reference sequence). The CDR3 is made up of 15 amino acids. The ends lost 6 bases at V and 2 bases at J; junction bases unmatched: 9. The CDR3 loop is CASSYPGQLNTEAFF. The CDR3 DNA sequence: TGTGCCAGCAGTTACCCGGGACAGCTAAACACTGAAGCTTTCTTT.

This clonotype was seen repeatedly, ten times or more. The chain is built from TRBV7-2 and TRBJ2-7, with D maybe TRBD2 (5 bases). Germline V gene lookup returns CDR1 SGHTA and CDR2 FQGNSA. Trimming cost V 5 bases and J 3 bases, with 8 bases left between them. The CDR3 contains 12 residues. The CDR3 nucleotides read TGTGCCAGCAGCGCGGACTTCTACGAGCAGTACTTC. Translation gives CASSADFYEQYF. Based on the CDR3 plus reference TRBV7-2 and TRBJ2-7, the full variable domain is GAGVSQSPSNKVTEKGKDVELRCDPISGHTALYWYRQSLGQGLEFLIYFQGNSAPDKSGLPSDRFSAERTGGSVSTLTIQRTQQEDSAVYLCASSADFYEQYFGPGTRLTVT.

This clonotype turned up a few times. The V gene is TRBV7-9, the J gene TRBJ2-7, with unresolved D. CDR1 SEHNR and CDR2 FQNEAQ come from the germline V gene (reference sequence). This CDR3 has 12 amino acids. The V end was cut by 1 base, the J end by 6 bases, with 7 bases between. For the CDR3, the DNA is TGTGCCAGCAGCTTAGGTCTCTCCGAGCAGTACTTC. Its translation is CASSLGLSEQYF.

The V and J genes are TRBV20-1 and TRBJ1-5; D is perhaps TRBD1 (6 bases). The V and J ends lost 6 bases and 0 bases respectively, with 12 bases between them. CDR3 size: 14 residues. Germline V CDR1 and CDR2: DFQATT, SNEGSKA (reference sequence). In nucleotides, the CDR3 is TGCAGTGCAACCAGACAGGTTAGCAATCAGCCCCAGCATTTT. Translation gives CSATRQVSNQPQHF.

The chain combines TRBV20-1 with TRBJ2-7; D might be TRBD1 or TRBD2, each matching 6 bases. The CDR3 runs to 16 residues. The V and J ends lost 4 bases and 1 base respectively, with 20 bases between them. Germline V gene lookup returns CDR1 DFQATT and CDR2 SNEGSKA (reference sequence). CDR3 loop: CSATRPVAGTSYEQYF. The CDR3 nucleotides read TGCAGTGCTACCCGTCCGGTGGCGGGGACATCCTACGAGCAGTACTTC.

This clonotype has just a few counts. This chain uses TRBV5-1 with TRBJ2-4; 7 positions agree with TRBD1. CDR3 size: 12 residues. Looked up from germline, CDR1 is SGHRS and CDR2 is YFSETQ. V shed 4 bases and J 6 bases; nucleotides not matched to a gene: 1. The CDR3 region has the DNA TGCGCCAGCAGCCGGGACAGAAACATTCAGTACTTC. It specifies CASSRDRNIQYF.

This clonotype was found many times. The chain combines TRBV12-3 or TRBV12-4 with TRBJ1-5, with 8 bases aligning to TRBD1. Trimming removed 4 bases from V and 7 bases from J; junction bases left unmatched: 6. The CDR3 has 14 residues. CDR3 nucleotide sequence: TGTGCCAGCAGTTCTGGGACAGGTCGGCAGCCCCAGCATTTT. Residues: CASSSGTGRQPQHF.

In its sample, this clonotype was seen a few times. The rearrangement uses TRBV6-1 and TRBJ2-7; 11 bases match TRBD2. Germline V gene lookup returns CDR1 MNHNS and CDR2 SASEGT. The CDR3 consists of 15 residues. With V trimmed by 3 bases and J by 3 bases, 4 bases remained unmatched. The CDR3 DNA reads as TGTGCCAGCAGTGAGGTAGCGGGGGGGCACTACGAGCAGTACTTC. It encodes CASSEVAGGHYEQYF.